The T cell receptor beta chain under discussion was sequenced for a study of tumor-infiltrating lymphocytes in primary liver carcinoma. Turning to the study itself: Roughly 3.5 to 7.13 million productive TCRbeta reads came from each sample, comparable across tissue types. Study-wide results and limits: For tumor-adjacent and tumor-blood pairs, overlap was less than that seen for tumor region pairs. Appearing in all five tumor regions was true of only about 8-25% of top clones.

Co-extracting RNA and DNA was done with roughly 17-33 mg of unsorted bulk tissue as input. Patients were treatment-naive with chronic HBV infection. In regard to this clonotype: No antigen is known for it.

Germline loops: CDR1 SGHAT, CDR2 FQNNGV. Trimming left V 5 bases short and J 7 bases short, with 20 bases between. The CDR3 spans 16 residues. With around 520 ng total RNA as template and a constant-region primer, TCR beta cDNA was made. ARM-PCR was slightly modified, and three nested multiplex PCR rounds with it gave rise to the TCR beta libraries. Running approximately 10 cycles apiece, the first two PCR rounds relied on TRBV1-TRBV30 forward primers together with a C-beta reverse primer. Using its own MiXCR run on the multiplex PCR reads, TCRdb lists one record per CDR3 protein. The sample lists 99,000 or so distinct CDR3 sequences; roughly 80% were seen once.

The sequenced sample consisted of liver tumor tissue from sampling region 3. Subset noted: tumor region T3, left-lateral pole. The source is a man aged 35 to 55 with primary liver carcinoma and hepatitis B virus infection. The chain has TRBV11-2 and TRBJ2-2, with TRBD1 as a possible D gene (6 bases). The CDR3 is CASSMQGFSCSGELFF. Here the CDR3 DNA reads TGTGCCAGCAGCATGCAGGGGTTTTCATGCAGCGGGGAGCTGTTTTTT.